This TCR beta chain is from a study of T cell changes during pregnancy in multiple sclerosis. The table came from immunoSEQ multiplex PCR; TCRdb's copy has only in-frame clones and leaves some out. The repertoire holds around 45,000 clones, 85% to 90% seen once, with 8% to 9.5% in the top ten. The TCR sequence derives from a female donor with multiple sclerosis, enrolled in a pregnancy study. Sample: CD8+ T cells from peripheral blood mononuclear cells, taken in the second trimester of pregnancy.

The DNA of the CDR3 is TGTGCCAGCAGCCCCCGGACTAGCGGGCTTAATGAGCAGTTCTTC. Its protein is CASSPRTSGLNEQFF. The rearrangement links TRBV27 to TRBJ2-1; TRBD2 matches 11 bases. This CDR3 contains 15 residues. From germline, CDR1 is MNHEY and CDR2 SMNVEV (reference sequence). The junction had 8 bases not matched to a gene; V was cut back by 6 bases and J by 7 bases.